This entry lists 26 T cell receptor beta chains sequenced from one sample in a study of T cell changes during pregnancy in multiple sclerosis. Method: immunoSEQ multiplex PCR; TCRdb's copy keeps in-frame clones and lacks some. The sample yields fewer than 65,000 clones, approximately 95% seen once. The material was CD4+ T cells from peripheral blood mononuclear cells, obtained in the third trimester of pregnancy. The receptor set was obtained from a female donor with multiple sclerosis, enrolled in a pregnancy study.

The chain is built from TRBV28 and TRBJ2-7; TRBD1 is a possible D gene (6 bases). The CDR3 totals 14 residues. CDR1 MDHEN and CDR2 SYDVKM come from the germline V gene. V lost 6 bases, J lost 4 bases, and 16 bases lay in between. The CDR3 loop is CASRSSGTRYEQYF. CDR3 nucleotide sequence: TGTGCCAGCAGAAGCTCCGGGACAAGGTACGAGCAGTACTTC.

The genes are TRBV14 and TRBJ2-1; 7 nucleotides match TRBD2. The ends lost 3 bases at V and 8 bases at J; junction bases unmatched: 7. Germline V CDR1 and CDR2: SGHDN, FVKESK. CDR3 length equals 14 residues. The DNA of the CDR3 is TGTGCCAGCAGCCATAGACTACGGGGGGATGAGCAGTTCTTC. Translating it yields CASSHRLRGDEQFF.

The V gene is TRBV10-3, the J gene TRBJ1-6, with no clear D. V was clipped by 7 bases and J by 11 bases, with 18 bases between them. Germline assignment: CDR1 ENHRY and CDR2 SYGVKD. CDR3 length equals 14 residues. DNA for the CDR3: TGTGCCATCAAGCCCCAATCGAATGCTACACCCCTCCACTTT. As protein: CAIKPQSNATPLHF.

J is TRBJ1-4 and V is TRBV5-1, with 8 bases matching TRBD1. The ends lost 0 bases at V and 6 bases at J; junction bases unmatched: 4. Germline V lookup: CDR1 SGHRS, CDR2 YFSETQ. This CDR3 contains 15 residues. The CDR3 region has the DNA TGCGCCAGCAGCTTGGGAGGACAGGGCGATGAAAAACTGTTTTTT. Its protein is CASSLGGQGDEKLFF.

CDR3 in DNA: TGTGCCAGCCGGGACAGTGTTAACACCGGGGAGCTGTTTTTT. Protein sequence: CASRDSVNTGELFF. V usage is TRBV14 and J usage is TRBJ2-2; 7 bases match TRBD1. Germline V gives CDR1 SGHDN, CDR2 FVKESK. J lost 2 bases, V lost 8 bases, and 5 bases had no gene match. The CDR3 consists of 14 residues.

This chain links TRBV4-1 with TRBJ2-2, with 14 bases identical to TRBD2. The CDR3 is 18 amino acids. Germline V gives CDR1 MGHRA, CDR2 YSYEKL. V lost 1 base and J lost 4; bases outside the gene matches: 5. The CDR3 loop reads CASSQGGLAGVGTGELFF. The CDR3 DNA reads TGCGCCAGCAGCCAAGGGGGACTAGCGGGAGTCGGCACCGGGGAGCTGTTTTTT.

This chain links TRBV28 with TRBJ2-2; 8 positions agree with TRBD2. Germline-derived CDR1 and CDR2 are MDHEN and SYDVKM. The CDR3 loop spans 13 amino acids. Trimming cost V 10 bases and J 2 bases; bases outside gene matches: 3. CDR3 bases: TGTGCCACCGTAGCGGGAAACACCGGGGAGCTGTTTTTT. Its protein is CATVAGNTGELFF.

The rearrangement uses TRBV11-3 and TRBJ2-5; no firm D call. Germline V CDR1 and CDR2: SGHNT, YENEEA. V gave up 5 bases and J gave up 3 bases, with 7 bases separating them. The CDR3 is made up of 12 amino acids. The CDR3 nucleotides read TGTGCCAGCAGCCCCGCGAAAGAGACCCAGTACTTC. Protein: CASSPAKETQYF. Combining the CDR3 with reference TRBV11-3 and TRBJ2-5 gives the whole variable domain EAGVVQSPRYKIIEKKQPVAFWCNPISGHNTLYWYLQNLGQGPELLIRYENEEAVDDSQLPKDRFSAERLKGVDSTLKIQPAELGDSAVYLCASSPAKETQYFGPGTRLLVL.

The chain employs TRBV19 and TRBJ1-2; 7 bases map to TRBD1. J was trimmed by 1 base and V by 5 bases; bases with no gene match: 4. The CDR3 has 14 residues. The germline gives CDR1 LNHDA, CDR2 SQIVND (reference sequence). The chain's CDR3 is CASSVPGGNYGYTF. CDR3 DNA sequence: TGTGCCAGTAGTGTACCAGGGGGTAACTATGGCTACACCTTC. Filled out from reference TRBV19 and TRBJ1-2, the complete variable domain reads DGGITQSPKYLFRKEGQNVTLSCEQNLNHDAMYWYRQDPGQGLRLIYYSQIVNDFQKGDIAEGYSVSREKKESFPLTVTSAQKNPTAFYLCASSVPGGNYGYTFGSGTRLTVV.

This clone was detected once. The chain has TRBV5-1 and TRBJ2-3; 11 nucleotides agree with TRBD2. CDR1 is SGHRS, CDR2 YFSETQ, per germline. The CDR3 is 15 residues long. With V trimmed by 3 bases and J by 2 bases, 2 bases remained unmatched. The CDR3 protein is CASSSGLADTDTQYF. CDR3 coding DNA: TGCGCCAGCAGCTCGGGACTAGCGGACACAGATACGCAGTATTTT.

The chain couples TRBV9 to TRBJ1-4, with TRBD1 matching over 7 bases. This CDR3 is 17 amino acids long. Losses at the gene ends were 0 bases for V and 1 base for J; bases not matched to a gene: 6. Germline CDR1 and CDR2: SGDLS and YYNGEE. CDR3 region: CASSVGDSLLTNEKLFF. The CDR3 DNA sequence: TGTGCCAGCAGCGTAGGGGACAGTCTATTAACTAATGAAAAACTGTTTTTT.

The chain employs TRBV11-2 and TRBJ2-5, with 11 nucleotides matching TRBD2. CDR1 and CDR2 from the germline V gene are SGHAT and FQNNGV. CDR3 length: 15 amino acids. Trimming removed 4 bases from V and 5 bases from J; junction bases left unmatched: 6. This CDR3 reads CASSYSGGARETQYF. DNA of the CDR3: TGTGCCAGCAGCTATAGCGGGGGGGCCAGGGAGACCCAGTACTTC.

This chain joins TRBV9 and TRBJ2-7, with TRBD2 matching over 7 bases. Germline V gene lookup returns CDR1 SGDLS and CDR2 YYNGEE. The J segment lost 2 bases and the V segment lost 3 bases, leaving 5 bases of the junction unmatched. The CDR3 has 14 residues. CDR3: CASSESGAAYEQYF. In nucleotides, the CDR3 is TGTGCCAGCAGCGAAAGCGGGGCCGCCTACGAGCAGTACTTC. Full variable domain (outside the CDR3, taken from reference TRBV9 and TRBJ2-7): DSGVTQTPKHLITATGQRVTLRCSPRSGDLSVYWYQQSLDQGLQFLIQYYNGEERAKGNILERFSAQQFPDLHSELNLSSLELGDSALYFCASSESGAAYEQYFGPGTRLTVT.

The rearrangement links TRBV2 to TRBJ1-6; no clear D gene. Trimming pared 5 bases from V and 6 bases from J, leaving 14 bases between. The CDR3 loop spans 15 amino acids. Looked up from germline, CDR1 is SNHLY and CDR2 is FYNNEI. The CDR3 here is CASSLETGSNSPLHF. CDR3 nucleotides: TGTGCCAGCAGTTTAGAAACCGGGTCTAATTCACCCCTCCACTTT. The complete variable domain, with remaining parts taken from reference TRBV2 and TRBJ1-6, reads EPEVTQTPSHQVTQMGQEVILRCVPISNHLYFYWYRQILGQKVEFLVSFYNNEISEKSEIFDDQFSVERPDGSNFTLKIRSTKLEDSAMYFCASSLETGSNSPLHFGNGTRLTVT.

In DNA form, the CDR3 reads TGTGCCAGCAGCTTGGGGTTAGCGGGGGAGCAGTACTTC. Translating it yields CASSLGLAGEQYF. The chain employs TRBV5-6 and TRBJ2-7, with TRBD2 matching over 8 bases. Germline V gene data show CDR1 as SGHDT and CDR2 as YYEEEE. Trimming removed 0 bases from V and 7 bases from J; junction bases left unmatched: 3. The CDR3 loop spans 13 amino acids.

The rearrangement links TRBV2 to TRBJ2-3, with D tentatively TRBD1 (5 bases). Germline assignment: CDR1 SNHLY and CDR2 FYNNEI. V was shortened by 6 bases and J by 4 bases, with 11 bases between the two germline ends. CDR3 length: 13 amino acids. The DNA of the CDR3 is TGTGCCAGCAGGCACAGGCGTGCAGATACGCAGTATTTT. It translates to CASRHRRADTQYF.

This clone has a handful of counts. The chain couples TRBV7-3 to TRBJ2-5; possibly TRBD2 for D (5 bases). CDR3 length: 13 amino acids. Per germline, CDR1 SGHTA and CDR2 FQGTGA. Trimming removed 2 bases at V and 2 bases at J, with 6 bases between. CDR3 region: CASSLLAQETQYF. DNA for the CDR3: TGTGCCAGCAGCTTACTAGCTCAAGAGACCCAGTACTTC.

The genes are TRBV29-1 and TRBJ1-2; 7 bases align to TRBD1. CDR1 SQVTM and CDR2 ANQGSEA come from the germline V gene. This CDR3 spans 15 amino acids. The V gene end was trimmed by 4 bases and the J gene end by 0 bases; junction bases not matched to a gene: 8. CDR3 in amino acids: CSVGYPQGANYGYTF. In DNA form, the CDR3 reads TGCAGCGTTGGCTATCCTCAGGGGGCTAACTATGGCTACACCTTC.

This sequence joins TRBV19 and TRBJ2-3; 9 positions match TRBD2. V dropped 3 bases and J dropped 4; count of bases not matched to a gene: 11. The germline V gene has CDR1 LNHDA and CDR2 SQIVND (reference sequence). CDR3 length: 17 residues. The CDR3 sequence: CASSIIGIAGVSDTQYF. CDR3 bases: TGTGCCAGTAGTATCATCGGGATAGCGGGAGTGTCAGATACGCAGTATTTT.

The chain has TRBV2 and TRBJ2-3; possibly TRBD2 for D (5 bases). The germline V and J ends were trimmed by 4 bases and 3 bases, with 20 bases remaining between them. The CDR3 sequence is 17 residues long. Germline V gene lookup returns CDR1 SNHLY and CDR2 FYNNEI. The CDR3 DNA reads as TGTGCCAGCAGTGGCCTGAGGGTTGCAACTATAACAGATACGCAGTATTTT. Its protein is CASSGLRVATITDTQYF. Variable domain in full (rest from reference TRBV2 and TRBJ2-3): EPEVTQTPSHQVTQMGQEVILRCVPISNHLYFYWYRQILGQKVEFLVSFYNNEISEKSEIFDDQFSVERPDGSNFTLKIRSTKLEDSAMYFCASSGLRVATITDTQYFGPGTRLTVL.

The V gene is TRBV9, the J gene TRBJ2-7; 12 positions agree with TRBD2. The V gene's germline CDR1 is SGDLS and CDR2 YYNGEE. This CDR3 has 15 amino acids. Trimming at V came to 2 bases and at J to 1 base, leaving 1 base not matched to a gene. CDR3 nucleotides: TGTGCCAGCAGCGTGGGGACTAGCGGGTCCTACGAGCAGTACTTC. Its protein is CASSVGTSGSYEQYF.

DNA for the CDR3: TGTGCCAGCAGTTACTCCCAGGAGACCCAGTACTTC. Its protein is CASSYSQETQYF. The chain recombines TRBV6-6 with TRBJ2-5; D unclear. Trimming cost V 0 bases and J 5 bases, with 4 bases left between them. Per the germline V gene, CDR1 is MNHNY and CDR2 is SVGAGI (reference sequence). The CDR3 contains 12 residues.

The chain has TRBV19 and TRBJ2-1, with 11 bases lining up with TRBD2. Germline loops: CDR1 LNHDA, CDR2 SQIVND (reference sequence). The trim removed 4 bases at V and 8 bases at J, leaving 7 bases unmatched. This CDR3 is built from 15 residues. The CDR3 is CASSTLAGGPHEQFF. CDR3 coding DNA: TGTGCCAGTAGTACCTTAGCGGGAGGGCCCCATGAGCAGTTCTTC.

CDR3 DNA: TGTGCCTGGAGTGCCCTTGTGAACACTGAAGCTTTCTTT. This codes for CAWSALVNTEAFF. The V call is TRBV30, the J call TRBJ1-1; no clear D gene. Trimming cost V 1 base and J 0 bases, with 6 bases left between them. CDR1 and CDR2 (germline): GTSNPN, SVGIG (reference sequence). The CDR3 totals 13 residues.

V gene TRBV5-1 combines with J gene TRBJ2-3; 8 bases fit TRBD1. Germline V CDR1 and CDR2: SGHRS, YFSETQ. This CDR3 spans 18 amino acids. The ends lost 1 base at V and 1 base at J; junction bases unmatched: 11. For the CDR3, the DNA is TGCGCCAGCAGCTTGCCCGGACAGGGTCTTGGGGGCACAGATACGCAGTATTTT. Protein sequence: CASSLPGQGLGGTDTQYF.

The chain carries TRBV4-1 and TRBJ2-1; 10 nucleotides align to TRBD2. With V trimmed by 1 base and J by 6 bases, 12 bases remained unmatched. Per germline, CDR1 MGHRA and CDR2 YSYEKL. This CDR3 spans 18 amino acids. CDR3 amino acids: CASSQGGLADSFSNEQFF. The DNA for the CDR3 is TGCGCCAGCAGCCAAGGCGGACTAGCGGACTCATTTTCCAATGAGCAGTTCTTC.